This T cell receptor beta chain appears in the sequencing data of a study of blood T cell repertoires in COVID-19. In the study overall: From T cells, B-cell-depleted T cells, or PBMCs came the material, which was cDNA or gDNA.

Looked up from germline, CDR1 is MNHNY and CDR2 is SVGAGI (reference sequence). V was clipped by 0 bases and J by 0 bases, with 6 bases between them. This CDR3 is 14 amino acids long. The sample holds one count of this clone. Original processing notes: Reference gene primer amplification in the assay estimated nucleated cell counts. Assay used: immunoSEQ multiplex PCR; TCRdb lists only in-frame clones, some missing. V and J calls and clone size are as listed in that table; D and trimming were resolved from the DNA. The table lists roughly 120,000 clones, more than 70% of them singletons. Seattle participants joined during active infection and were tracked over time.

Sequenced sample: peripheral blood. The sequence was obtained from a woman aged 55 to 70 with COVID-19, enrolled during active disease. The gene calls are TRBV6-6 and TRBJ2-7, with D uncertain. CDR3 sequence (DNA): TGTGCCAGCAGTTACTCGGCTAGCTCCTACGAGCAGTACTTC. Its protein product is CASSYSASSYEQYF.